This TCR beta chain originates from a study of tumor-infiltrating lymphocytes in primary liver carcinoma. Study background: The cohort included men and women aged 30 to 69 years. Read depth, roughly 3.65 to 7.13 million productive TCRbeta reads, did not differ significantly between tissues.

Remarks on this clonotype: Its antigen remains unidentified. Sequence at one end of the junction differs from germline and may be a read error.

cDNA specific to TCR beta was made from approximately 0.55 ug of total RNA, with a constant-region primer employed for priming. Each TCR beta library was derived from three nested multiplex PCR rounds that employed slightly modified ARM-PCR. Primers for the first two PCR rounds were TRBV1-TRBV30 forward primers and a C-beta reverse primer (10 cycles per round). MiXCR, run by TCRdb on the multiplex PCR reads, gives a single entry per CDR3 protein. This table holds about 200,000 distinct CDR3 sequences, less than 70% found once. Germline DNA was extracted too, while blood RNA derived from unsorted whole blood. A sample of around 4 milliliters of peripheral blood was taken before surgery. The CDR3 is made up of 14 amino acids. In germline, CDR1 is SGHAT, CDR2 FQNNGV. Overall study findings and caveats: The study found tumor-adjacent and tumor-blood pairs overlapped less than tumor region pairs.

Source material: peripheral blood. This chain links TRBV11-2 with TRBJ2-5; 8 nucleotides match TRBD2. The clonotype was recovered from a woman in her sixties with primary liver carcinoma and hepatitis B virus infection. CDR3 coding DNA: TGTGCCAGCAACTTAAAAGCGGGAGTGTTAACCCAGTACTTC. Translating gives CASNLKAGVLTQYF.